Ten or more counts support the clone carrying this TCR beta chain. This sample is part of a study of regulatory T cells in long-lasting Graves disease. Trimming at V came to 4 bases and at J to 4 bases, leaving 9 bases not matched to a gene. CDR1 is MNHEY and CDR2 is SVGEGT in the germline V gene. The CDR3 covers 16 residues. According to the study, TCR beta libraries were built with iRepertoire HTBI primers and CDR3-region Arm-PCR. TCRdb analysed the multiplex PCR reads with MiXCR anew, one entry per CDR3 protein. The table lists over 500,000 distinct CDR3 sequences, roughly 16% of them singletons. Regarding time point: newly diagnosed GD, antithyroid drugs for less than 3 months. The TCR library was made from RNA extracted from PBMCs. Patients of an endocrinology department in Xi'an, China, were included. These data also featured in a second study, about T cells in Graves' hyperthyroidism and ophthalmopathy.

The origin of this receptor is a man between 18 and 29 years old with Graves disease. The chain uses TRBV6-2 or TRBV6-3 and TRBJ2-3; 9 nucleotides agree with TRBD2. Sequences were derived from peripheral blood mononuclear cells (PBMCs), sampled at new diagnosis, from a patient treated with antithyroid drugs. CDR3 protein: CASSSSPVAGADTQYF. CDR3 coding DNA: TGTGCCAGCAGTTCTTCTCCGGTAGCGGGAGCAGATACGCAGTATTTT.